What follows are 7 T cell receptor beta chains derived from one specimen sequenced in a study of CD8+ T cells in alopecia areata. cDNA reverse transcribed from extracted RNA served as the sequencing template. Method: immunoSEQ multiplex PCR; TCRdb's copy keeps in-frame clones and lacks some. The sample has 150,000 to 200,000 clones; approximately 59% are singletons. Described treatment: oral pan-JAK inhibitor, 5-10 mg twice daily. The source was CD4+ T cells sorted from blood, collected at approximately week 61, from a patient treated with tofacitinib. Every receptor here comes from a human donor with alopecia areata.

The chain joins TRBV5-1 to TRBJ2-3; TRBD1 matches 7 bases. The V gene end was trimmed by 0 bases and the J gene end by 0 bases; junction bases not matched to a gene: 7. CDR3 length equals 17 residues. CDR1 and CDR2 from the germline V gene are SGHRS and YFSETQ. The CDR3 sequence: CASSLAPTGSSTDTQYF. The CDR3, as DNA: TGCGCCAGCAGCTTGGCGCCGACAGGGAGCAGCACAGATACGCAGTATTTT.

This clone was picked up a small number of times. This chain uses TRBV11-3 with TRBJ2-5; D is unclear. The CDR3 extends over 15 amino acids. Germline V gene sequence: CDR1 SGHNT, CDR2 YENEEA. V gave up 5 bases and J gave up 1 base, with 14 bases separating them. The CDR3 nucleotides read TGTGCCAGCAGCAAACGCTTGGCACCCCAAGAGACCCAGTACTTC. Translated, it gives CASSKRLAPQETQYF.

The chain uses TRBV6-1 and TRBJ1-2; D unclear. The V gene's germline CDR1 is MNHNS and CDR2 SASEGT. V was shortened by 0 bases and J by 4 bases, with 9 bases between the two germline ends. The CDR3 covers 14 residues. The CDR3 reads CASSEAADIYGYTF. CDR3 nucleotides: TGTGCCAGCAGTGAAGCCGCGGATATCTATGGCTACACCTTC.

The rearrangement joins TRBV7-2 to TRBJ2-4; 12 bases line up with TRBD1. The germline CDR1 and CDR2 sequences are SGHTA and FQGNSA. Trimming removed 4 bases from V and 0 bases from J; junction bases left unmatched: 10. The CDR3 is 19 residues long. CDR3 region: CASSSTGTGGLIAKNIQYF. In DNA form, the CDR3 reads TGTGCCAGCAGCTCAACCGGGACAGGGGGCCTGATAGCCAAAAACATTCAGTACTTC.

CDR3 loop: CAWSVGWSGQGAQYF. The CDR3 region has the DNA TGTGCCTGGAGTGTAGGGTGGTCCGGACAGGGAGCCCAGTACTTC. This chain links TRBV30 with TRBJ2-5; 8 bases fit TRBD1. The J segment lost 9 bases and the V segment lost 0 bases, leaving 12 bases of the junction unmatched. The germline CDR1 and CDR2 sequences are GTSNPN and SVGIG (reference sequence). This CDR3 region has 15 residues.

This clone was counted between two and nine times. This chain joins TRBV5-6 and TRBJ2-3; D is unclear. The CDR3 totals 15 residues. V lost 0 bases and J lost 2, with 10 bases in between. Germline-derived CDR1 and CDR2 are SGHDT and YYEEEE. The CDR3 DNA is TGTGCCAGCAGCTTGGTGGGAAGGGACACAGATACGCAGTATTTT. Encoded protein: CASSLVGRDTDTQYF.

This clone was seen only a few times. The rearrangement joins TRBV20-1 to TRBJ2-7; D call uncertain. Germline V lookup: CDR1 DFQATT, CDR2 SNEGSKA (reference sequence). Trimming stripped 0 bases from V and 4 bases from J, with 4 bases between. The CDR3 is 11 residues long. CDR3 DNA sequence: TGCAGTGCTAGAGAGAGATACGAGCAGTACTTC. Amino acids: CSARERYEQYF.